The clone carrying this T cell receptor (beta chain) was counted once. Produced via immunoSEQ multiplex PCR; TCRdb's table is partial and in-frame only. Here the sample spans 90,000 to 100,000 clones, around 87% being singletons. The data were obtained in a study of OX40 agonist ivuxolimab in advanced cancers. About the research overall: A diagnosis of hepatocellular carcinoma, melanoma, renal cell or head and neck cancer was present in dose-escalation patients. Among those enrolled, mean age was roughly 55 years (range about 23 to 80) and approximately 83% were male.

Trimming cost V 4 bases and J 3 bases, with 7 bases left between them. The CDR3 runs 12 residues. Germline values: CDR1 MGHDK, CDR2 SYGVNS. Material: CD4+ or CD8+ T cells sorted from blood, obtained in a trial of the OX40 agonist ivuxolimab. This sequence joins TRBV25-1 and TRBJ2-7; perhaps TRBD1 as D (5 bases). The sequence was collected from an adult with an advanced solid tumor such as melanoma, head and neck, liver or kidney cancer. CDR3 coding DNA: TGTGCCAGCAGTGGACAGTTCTACGAGCAGTACTTC. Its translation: CASSGQFYEQYF.